This TCR beta chain was observed in a study of cytomegalovirus exposure and HLA in healthy donors. The study's findings and limits: As a later analysis revealed, most CMV-associated TCR beta chains appeared HLA-restricted.

This clone was picked up a small number of times. Its antigen remains unidentified. PCR involved 60 Vbeta and 13 Jbeta primers. Profiled with immunoSEQ multiplex PCR; TCRdb holds only in-frame clones, not every one. The profile shows about 120,000 clones, roughly four fifths of them singletons. CDR1 is SNHLY, CDR2 FYNNEI, per germline. The CDR3 is 14 amino acids. Between the trimmed V and J ends, which lost 7 bases and 9 bases, there was a span of 19 bases. The rearrangement joins TRBV2 to TRBJ2-1, with a weak D call TRBD2 (6 bases). The specimen sequenced was PBMCs. The sequence was collected from a middle-aged woman in good health and CMV-seropositive. Here the CDR3 reads CASILGLTSGEQFF. The CDR3 DNA follows: TGTGCCAGCATCCTCGGACTAACTTCGGGTGAGCAGTTCTTC.